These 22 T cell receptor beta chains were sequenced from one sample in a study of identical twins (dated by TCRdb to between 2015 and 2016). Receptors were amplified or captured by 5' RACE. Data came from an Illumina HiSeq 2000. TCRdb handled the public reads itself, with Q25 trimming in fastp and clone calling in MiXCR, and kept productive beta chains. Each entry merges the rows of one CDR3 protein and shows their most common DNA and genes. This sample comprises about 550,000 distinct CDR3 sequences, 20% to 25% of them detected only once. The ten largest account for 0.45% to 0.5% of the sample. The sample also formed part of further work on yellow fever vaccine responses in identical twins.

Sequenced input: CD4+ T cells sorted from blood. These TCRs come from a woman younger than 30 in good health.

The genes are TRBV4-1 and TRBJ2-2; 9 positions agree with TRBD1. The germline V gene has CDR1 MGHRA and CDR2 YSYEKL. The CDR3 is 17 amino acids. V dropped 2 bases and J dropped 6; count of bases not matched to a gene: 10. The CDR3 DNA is TGCGCCAGCAGCCAAAAGGGACAGGGAGAATCCCCCGGGGAGCTGTTTTTT. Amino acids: CASSQKGQGESPGELFF.

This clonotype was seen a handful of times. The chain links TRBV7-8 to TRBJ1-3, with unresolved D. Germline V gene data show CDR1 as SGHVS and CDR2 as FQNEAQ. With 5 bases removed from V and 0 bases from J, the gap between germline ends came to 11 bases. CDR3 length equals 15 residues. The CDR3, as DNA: TGTGCCAGCAGCGTAGACCTCAACTCTGGAAACACCATATATTTT. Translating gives CASSVDLNSGNTIYF.

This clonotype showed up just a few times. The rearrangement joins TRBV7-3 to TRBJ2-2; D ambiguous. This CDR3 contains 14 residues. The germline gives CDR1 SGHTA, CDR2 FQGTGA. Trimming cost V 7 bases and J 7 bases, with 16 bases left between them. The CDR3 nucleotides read TGTGCCAGCACCCTGACCCCAGGTGGCGGGGAGCTGTTTTTT. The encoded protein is CASTLTPGGGELFF.

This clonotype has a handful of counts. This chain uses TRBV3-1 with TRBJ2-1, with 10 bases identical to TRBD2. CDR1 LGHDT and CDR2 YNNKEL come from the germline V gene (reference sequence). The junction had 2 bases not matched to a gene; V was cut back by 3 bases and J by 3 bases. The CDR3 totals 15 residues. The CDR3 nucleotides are TGTGCCAGCAGCCAGACTAGCGGGTTCTACAATGAGCAGTTCTTC. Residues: CASSQTSGFYNEQFF.

CDR3: CASESSYNEQFF. In DNA form, the CDR3 reads TGTGCCAGCGAGAGCTCCTACAATGAGCAGTTCTTC. The rearrangement links TRBV28 to TRBJ2-1; D ambiguous. Trimming removed 8 bases at V and 0 bases at J, with 5 bases between. The CDR3 consists of 12 residues. Germline V gene sequence: CDR1 MDHEN, CDR2 SYDVKM.

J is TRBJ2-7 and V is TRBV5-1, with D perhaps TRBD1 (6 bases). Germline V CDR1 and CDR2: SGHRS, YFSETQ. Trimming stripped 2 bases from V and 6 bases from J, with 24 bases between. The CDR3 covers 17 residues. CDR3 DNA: TGCGCCAGCAGCTTTTGGCCCCCGAGGGAACAGGGAACCGAGCAGTACTTC. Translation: CASSFWPPREQGTEQYF.

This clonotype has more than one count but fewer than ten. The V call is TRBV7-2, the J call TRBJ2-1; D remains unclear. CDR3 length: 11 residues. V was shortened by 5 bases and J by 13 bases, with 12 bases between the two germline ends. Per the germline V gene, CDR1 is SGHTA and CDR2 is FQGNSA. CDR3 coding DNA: TGTGCCAGCAGCGCCCAGATGGATCAGTTCTTC. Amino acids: CASSAQMDQFF.

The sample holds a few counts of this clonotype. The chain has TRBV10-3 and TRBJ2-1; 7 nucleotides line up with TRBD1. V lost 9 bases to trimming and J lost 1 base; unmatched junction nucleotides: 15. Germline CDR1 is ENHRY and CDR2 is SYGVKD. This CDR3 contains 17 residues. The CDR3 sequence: CAMQAQKTGISYNEQFF. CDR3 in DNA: TGTGCCATGCAAGCTCAAAAGACAGGGATATCCTACAATGAGCAGTTCTTC.

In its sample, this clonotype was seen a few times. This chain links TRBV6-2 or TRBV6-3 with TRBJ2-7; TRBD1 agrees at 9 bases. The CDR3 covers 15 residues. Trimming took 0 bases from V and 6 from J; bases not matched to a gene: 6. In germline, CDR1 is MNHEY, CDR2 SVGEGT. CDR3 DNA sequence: TGTGCCAGCAGTTACTCGACTGGGACAGGGAGCGAGCAGTACTTC. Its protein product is CASSYSTGTGSEQYF.

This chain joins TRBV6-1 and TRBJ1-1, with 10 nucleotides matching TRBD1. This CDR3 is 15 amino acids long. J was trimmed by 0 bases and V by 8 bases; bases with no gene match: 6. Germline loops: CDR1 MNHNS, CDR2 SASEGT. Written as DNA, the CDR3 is TGTGCCAGCCTGCGGGACAGGGGATTGAACACTGAAGCTTTCTTT. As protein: CASLRDRGLNTEAFF.

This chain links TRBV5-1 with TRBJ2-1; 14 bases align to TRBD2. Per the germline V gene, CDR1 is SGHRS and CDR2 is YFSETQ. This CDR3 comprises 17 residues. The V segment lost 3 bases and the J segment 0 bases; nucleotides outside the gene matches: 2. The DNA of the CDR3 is TGCGCCAGCAGCTCGGGACTAGCGGGGGCCTCCTACAATGAGCAGTTCTTC. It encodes CASSSGLAGASYNEQFF. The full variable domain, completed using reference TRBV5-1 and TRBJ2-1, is KAGVTQTPRYLIKTRGQQVTLSCSPISGHRSVSWYQQTPGQGLQFLFEYFSETQRNKGNFPGRFSGRQFSNSRSEMNVSTLELGDSALYLCASSSGLAGASYNEQFFGPGTRLTVL.

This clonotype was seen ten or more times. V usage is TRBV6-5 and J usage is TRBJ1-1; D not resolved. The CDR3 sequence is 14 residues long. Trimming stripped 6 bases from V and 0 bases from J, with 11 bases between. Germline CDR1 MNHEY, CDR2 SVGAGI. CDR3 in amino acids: CASRILGMNTEAFF. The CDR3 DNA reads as TGTGCCAGCAGAATTTTGGGGATGAACACTGAAGCTTTCTTT.

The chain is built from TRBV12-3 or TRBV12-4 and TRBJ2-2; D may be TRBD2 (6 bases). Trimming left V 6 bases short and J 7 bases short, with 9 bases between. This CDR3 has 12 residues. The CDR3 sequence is CASSGTGGELFF. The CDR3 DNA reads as TGTGCCAGCAGCGGGACTGGCGGGGAGCTGTTTTTT.

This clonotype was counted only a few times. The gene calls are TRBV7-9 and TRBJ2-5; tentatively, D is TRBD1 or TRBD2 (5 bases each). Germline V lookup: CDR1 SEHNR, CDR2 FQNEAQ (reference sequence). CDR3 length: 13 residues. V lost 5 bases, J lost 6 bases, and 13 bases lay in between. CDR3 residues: CASSPDLGQTQYF. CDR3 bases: TGTGCCAGCAGCCCAGACTTGGGACAGACCCAGTACTTC.

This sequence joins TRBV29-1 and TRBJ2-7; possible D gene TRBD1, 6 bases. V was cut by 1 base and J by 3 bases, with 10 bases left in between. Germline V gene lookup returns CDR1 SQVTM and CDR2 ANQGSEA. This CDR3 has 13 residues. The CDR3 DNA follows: TGCAGCGTTGAAGGTGAGACAGGCTACGAGCAGTACTTC. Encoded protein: CSVEGETGYEQYF.

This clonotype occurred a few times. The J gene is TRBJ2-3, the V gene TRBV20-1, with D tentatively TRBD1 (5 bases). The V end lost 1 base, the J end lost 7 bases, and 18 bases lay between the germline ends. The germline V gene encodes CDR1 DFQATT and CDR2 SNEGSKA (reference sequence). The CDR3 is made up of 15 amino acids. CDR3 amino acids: CSARVLGEGMYTQYF. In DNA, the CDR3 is TGCAGTGCTAGAGTGTTAGGGGAAGGAATGTATACGCAGTATTTT.

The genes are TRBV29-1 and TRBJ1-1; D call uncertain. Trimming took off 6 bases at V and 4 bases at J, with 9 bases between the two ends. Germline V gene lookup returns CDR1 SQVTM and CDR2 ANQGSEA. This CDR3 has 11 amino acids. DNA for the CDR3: TGCAGCGTCCCCGAGGGCACTGAAGCTTTCTTT. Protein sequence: CSVPEGTEAFF.

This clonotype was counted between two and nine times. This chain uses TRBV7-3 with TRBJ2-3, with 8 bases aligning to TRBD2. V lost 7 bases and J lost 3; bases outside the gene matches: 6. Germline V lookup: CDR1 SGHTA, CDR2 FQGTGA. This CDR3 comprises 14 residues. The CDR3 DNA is TGTGCCAGCACCCGGGGGGGCCAGACAGATACGCAGTATTTT. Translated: CASTRGGQTDTQYF.

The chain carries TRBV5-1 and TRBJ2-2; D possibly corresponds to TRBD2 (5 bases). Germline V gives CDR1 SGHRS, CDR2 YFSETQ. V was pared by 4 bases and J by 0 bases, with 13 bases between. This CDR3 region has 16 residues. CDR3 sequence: CASSVLNSANTGELFF. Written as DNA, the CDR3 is TGCGCCAGCAGCGTACTTAATAGCGCGAACACCGGGGAGCTGTTTTTT.

In nucleotides, the CDR3 is TGTGCCAGCAGCAACGGGCCCGGGGCTGAAGCTTTCTTT. It specifies CASSNGPGAEAFF. The J gene is TRBJ1-1, the V gene TRBV3-1; D is undetermined. This CDR3 contains 13 residues. V gave up 5 bases and J gave up 6 bases, with 13 bases separating them. CDR1 LGHDT and CDR2 YNNKEL come from the germline V gene (reference sequence).

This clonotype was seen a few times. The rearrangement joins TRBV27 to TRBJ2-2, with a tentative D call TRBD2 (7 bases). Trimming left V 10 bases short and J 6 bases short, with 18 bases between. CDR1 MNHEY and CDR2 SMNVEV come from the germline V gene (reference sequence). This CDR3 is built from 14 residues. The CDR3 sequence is CATKKGGGAGELFF. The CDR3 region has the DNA TGTGCCACCAAAAAGGGAGGGGGTGCCGGGGAGCTGTTTTTT.

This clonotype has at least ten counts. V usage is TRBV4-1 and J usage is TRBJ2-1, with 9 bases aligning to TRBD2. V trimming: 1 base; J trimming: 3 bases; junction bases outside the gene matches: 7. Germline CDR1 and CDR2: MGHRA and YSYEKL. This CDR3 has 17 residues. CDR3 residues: CASSQGGGGVGYNEQFF. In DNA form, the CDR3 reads TGCGCCAGCAGCCAAGGCGGGGGGGGAGTGGGCTACAATGAGCAGTTCTTC.